These 7 T cell receptor beta chains originate from one sample sequenced in a study of cytomegalovirus exposure and HLA in healthy donors. The PCR had 60 Vbeta and 13 Jbeta primers. This table comes from immunoSEQ multiplex PCR, and its TCRdb copy is limited to in-frame clones, with some not included. The data show roughly 100,000 clones, about a tenth seen once. The specimen sequenced was PBMCs. These receptors originate from a man aged 50 or older in good health and CMV-seropositive.

This chain links TRBV27 with TRBJ1-1; perhaps TRBD1 as D (5 bases). Between the trimmed V and J ends, which lost 8 bases and 4 bases, there was a span of 14 bases. The germline CDR1 and CDR2 sequences are MNHEY and SMNVEV (reference sequence). The CDR3 is 13 amino acids. For the CDR3, the DNA is TGTGCCAGCTCGTCCGGGGGGAGCACTGAAGCTTTCTTT. It is translated as CASSSGGSTEAFF.

The chain couples TRBV7-9 to TRBJ1-1; possibly TRBD1 for D (5 bases). The V and J ends lost 1 base and 7 bases respectively, with 13 bases between them. Germline assignment: CDR1 SEHNR and CDR2 FQNEAQ (reference sequence). The CDR3 is 14 amino acids. The CDR3 here is CASSLGSGVGEAFF. CDR3 sequence (DNA): TGTGCCAGCAGCTTAGGGTCGGGGGTAGGTGAAGCTTTCTTT.

The chain combines TRBV5-1 with TRBJ2-3, with D possibly being TRBD2 (6 bases). The CDR3 has 15 residues. V lost 2 bases and J lost 0, with 10 bases in between. Per germline, CDR1 SGHRS and CDR2 YFSETQ. The CDR3 coding sequence is TGCGCCAGCAGCTTTAGCGGTCATAGCACAGATACGCAGTATTTT. Translation gives CASSFSGHSTDTQYF.

Only a few counts were recorded for this clone. The chain uses TRBV21-1 and TRBJ1-1; TRBD1 was called by the table and not checked on the DNA. TRBV21-1 is recorded as a pseudogene. There are 19 residues in the CDR3. The CDR3 bases are TGTGCCAGCAGCTCTTACGACGCTTCCGGGACAGGGGGCCAAACTGAAGCTTTCTTT. Protein: CASSSYDASGTGGQTEAFF.

This clone was detected only a few times. The rearrangement uses TRBV19 and TRBJ1-5; D possibly corresponds to TRBD1 (5 bases). The CDR3 is 16 amino acids. The ends were cut back, 0 bases at V and 3 bases at J, with 12 bases in the middle. CDR1 and CDR2 from the germline V gene are LNHDA and SQIVND (reference sequence). The chain's CDR3 is CASSIEEGRDNQPQHF. As DNA, the CDR3 is TGTGCCAGTAGTATAGAGGAGGGGCGGGACAATCAGCCCCAGCATTTT.

The CDR3 sequence is CASSLTQGSSFANEKLFF. DNA of the CDR3: TGCGCCAGCAGCCTGACCCAGGGGAGTAGTTTTGCTAATGAAAAACTGTTTTTT. V and J are TRBV5-1 and TRBJ1-4, with a tentative D call TRBD1 (6 bases). Germline CDR1 SGHRS, CDR2 YFSETQ. Trimming pared 4 bases from V and 3 bases from J, leaving 22 bases between. This CDR3 region has 18 residues.

The chain has TRBV27 and TRBJ1-1, with TRBD1 identical over 8 bases. Germline trimming cut 5 bases from V and 4 bases from J; bases unmatched to any gene: 9. The CDR3 is made up of 15 amino acids. Germline values: CDR1 MNHEY, CDR2 SMNVEV (reference sequence). The CDR3 DNA sequence: TGTGCCAGCAGTCTAGGACAGGGTTTTGCCACTGAAGCTTTCTTT. Amino acids: CASSLGQGFATEAFF.